This T cell receptor (beta chain) appears in the sequencing data of a study of cytomegalovirus exposure and HLA in healthy donors listed by TCRdb under 2017. Context from the whole study: According to an earlier analysis of 587 of the donors, 150 million to 200 million T cells yielded 100 million or so unique TCR beta sequences and about 280 Gb of sequence data. An early release covering 550 to 650 HLA-typed donors comprised about 310 gigabases of sequencing data and 85 million or so unique TCR sequences. Of the 350 to 450 genotyped donors, approximately 83% fell in the genetic ancestry cluster associated with self-reported Caucasian donors. The study aimed to test whether signatures of past pathogen exposure could be identified by cataloging public T cell receptors. Using immunosequencing, the study profiled T cell repertoires from about 610 subjects and related those repertoires to cytomegalovirus serostatus. Besides the first cohort of 666 subjects, a separate validation cohort made up of 120 different subjects was used. To predict cytomegalovirus infection status, the study combined high-throughput TCR immunosequencing, statistical association of individual TCRs with disease status, and machine learning. To study patterns of TCR occurrence, a later analysis re-analyzed previously published TCR beta repertoires from 650 to 750 donors and added high-resolution HLA genotyping. Rather than drawing on any new phenotypic data, the later analysis identified candidate immune exposures from TCR beta sequences and the way those sequences occurred across donors. In an earlier analysis of a few hundred of the donors, high-throughput TCR beta sequencing was used to judge whether each TCR beta V gene segment behaved as functional or pseudogenic. Donor age, sex, ethnicity and CMV serostatus were compiled alongside the repertoire data. Genome-wide SNP genotypes for about 55% of the 666 donors were used in a later genetic analysis, which treated that subset as a discovery cohort. Every repertoire in the discovery cohort had been generated on one and the same sequencing platform. Class I and class II HLA loci were covered by the typing at four-digit resolution. Typing coverage varied by locus: 629-630 donors for A, B, C, DRB1 and DQB1; more than 500 for DQA1; over 600 for DPA1; 400 to 480 for DPB1. Because of strong linkage in the cohort, five DR-DQ haplotypes were treated as single units for association and clustering. On average, approximately 250,000 unique TCR beta nucleotide sequences were sequenced per donor among 398 genotyped donors of the cohort, with around 19% of those sequences being non-productive. The investigation overall reported the following: Cytomegalovirus status was reported to be diagnosed by the classifier with high specificity and sensitivity in both the original and validation cohorts. In a later analysis, several top co-occurrence clusters were reported to appear linked to parvovirus B19, influenza, CMV and Epstein-Barr virus. According to a later analysis, most CMV-associated TCR beta chains appeared to be HLA-restricted, and the HLA associations seemed to be driven largely by CMV exposure. A later analysis found that HLA-associated TCR beta chains were more clonally expanded and had lower generation probabilities than equally common non-associated chains. Correlated functional status among segregating V segments might be attributable to linkage disequilibrium, but an unknown experimental factor could not be ruled out. This cohort had only TCR beta chains sequenced, and the lack of alpha or paired-chain data limited which features could be detected. According to a later analysis, TCR association rates differed among HLA loci, with DRB1 alleles showing the most associated TCRs and HLA-C alleles showing the fewest. The presence/absence analyses assumed that sequencing depth was roughly uniform across donors, and that assumption may not be true. When HLA alleles, especially DR and DQ, strongly co-occurred, attributing TCR associations to individual alleles was difficult. Because HLA typing was unavailable for some donors at each locus, only the typed subset was used in association tests. The 87-base-pair reads could not distinguish some IMGT-functional V segments, including TRBV6-2 and TRBV6-3, so those segments were excluded. The only immune exposure information available for the cohort was CMV serostatus. Most TCR sequences were observed very rarely across donors, whereas some public TCRs were present in many individuals. In vitro tests confirmed that a few of the cytomegalovirus-associated TCR beta chains recognize cytomegalovirus antigens. Compared with the roughly 720-donor mean, donors in an Asian-associated ancestry cluster had fewer N-insertions in productive TCRs, according to a later genetic analysis. Roughly 15 rarely observed V segments, including chromosome 9 orphons, were excluded from the earlier analysis of almost 600 of the donors because counts were too low. The authors suggested that the approach could potentially be extended to other disease states and immunological phenotypes. In a later genetic analysis, a missense DCLRE1C variant was associated with V-gene and J-gene trimming of TCR beta chains, and the association was replicated in an independent cohort. A total of 164 TCR beta chains were listed by the study as associated with cytomegalovirus. A further reported finding was that TCR beta sequences accurately predicted the HLA-A and HLA-B alleles for most subjects in the first cohort. In a later analysis, about 16,000 TCR beta sequences were associated with specific HLA alleles at a false discovery rate of 0.05. Broadly in line with IMGT annotations, most TCR beta V segments showed up in productive rearrangements about 90% or about 30% of the time in an earlier analysis of 450 to 750 of the donors. The sequencing pipeline was judged likely to have produced a cluster of highly shared sequence variants as a technical artifact.

The cohort was made up of roughly 670 healthy bone marrow donors. At the time of sampling, every cohort member was nominally healthy, though immune exposures that went unrecorded were likely present. The donor was CMV seronegative and belonged to the group of 350 to 400 seronegative cohort members. Every donor gave a peripheral blood sample, and the peripheral blood mononuclear cells from that sample were used for TCR beta sequencing. Genomic DNA extraction from the blood cell samples was performed with the Qiagen DNeasy Blood Extraction Kit. Concerning this clone: What antigen it recognizes has not been identified. Base qualities are missing; no much larger clone stands one base away.

Library preparation employed the immunoSEQ multiplex PCR assay. The multiplex PCR relied on a mix of 60 forward primers for TCR Vbeta segments and 13 reverse primers for TCR Jbeta segments. Amplification of the CDR3 region of rearranged TCR beta genes was performed with a multiplex PCR assay on genomic DNA. The Illumina HiSeq System was used to sequence the amplified TCR beta libraries as 87-base-pair reads. In the paper's pipeline: Across the 670 or so repertoires, a later analysis counted roughly 77 million unique TCR beta chains, approximately 10 million of which were shared by at least two donors. Raw reads were error-corrected and collapsed into unique sequences by a nearest-neighbor algorithm in which closely related sequences were merged to remove PCR and sequencing errors. To assign V, D and J gene segments, CDR3 sequences were aligned to IMGT reference sequences. For a sequence to be retained, a match of at least six nucleotides to both a V gene segment and a J gene segment was required. Rearrangements were called productive when the CDR3 lacked stop codons and stayed in frame with V and J; all others were non-productive. CDR3 was defined according to IMGT convention as the region running from the second conserved V-encoded cysteine to the conserved J-encoded phenylalanine. The earlier analysis of about 570 of the donors excluded any sequence lacking an unambiguous match to a single V gene segment. An earlier analysis of 587 of the donors classified V segments as functional when productive rearrangements were above 56.7% and as segregating when the standard deviation between donors was above 5%. A statistical classification framework was developed to diagnose cytomegalovirus status using the catalog of TCR beta chain sequences. A later analysis assigned V and J genes by comparing TCR nucleotide sequences with IMGT/GENE-DB human TR gene sequences. In a later analysis, CDR3 sequences and most-parsimonious VDJ recombination scenarios were assigned using the TCRdist pipeline. In a later analysis, each TCR beta chain was defined by its CDR3 amino acid sequence together with its V-gene family, and reads without a unique V-gene family were excluded. A later analysis removed several hundred highly shared, low-generation-probability nucleotide sequences to deal with suspected cross-contamination and a sequencing artifact. In a later analysis, a clonal expansion index for each public chain was calculated from normalized within-repertoire ranks of inferred template counts. In a later analysis, generation probabilities were computed using a VDJ recombination model fitted to out-of-frame rearrangements, and the results were checked against IGoR. A later analysis scored TCR-TCR, TCR-HLA and TCR-CMV co-occurrence with hypergeometric tests, applying a repertoire-size bias correction to TCR pairs. In a later analysis, false discovery rates were estimated by permuting HLA or CMV assignments 20 times. In a later analysis, co-occurring TCRs were grouped with DBSCAN, and TCRdist sequence similarity was added when clustering was performed within HLA-allele-positive subsets. Repertoires with fewer than 30,000 or more than 120,000 public chains were left out of co-occurrence clustering, as were five repertoires with anomalous nucleotide sharing. TCRdb obtained this table from immuneACCESS and retained in-frame rearrangements with V and J assigned. These tables miss some clones; where compared with another copy, unresolved V genes account for less than half of the shortfall, and the remainder is unexplained. V, J and clone size derive from that table, while D and trimming were established from the DNA sequence. The sample contains about 190,000 clones, 60% to 85% of them found a single time. Roughly 1.6% of the sample is in the top ten clones.

Trimming costs V 9 bases and J 5 bases, and their ends lie 13 bases apart. The germline V gene (reference sequence) provides CDR1 LNHDA and CDR2 SQIVND. Reading from cysteine to phenylalanine, the CDR3 counts 13 amino acids. Only CDR3 DNA is held: 39 bases, read in frame from base 1. The sample was PBMCs. This receptor was obtained from a woman under 30 in good health and CMV-seronegative. Recombination connected TRBV19 to TRBJ1-4; TRBD1 might be the D gene, on 5 matching bases. The CDR3 region reads CASRGRGNEKLFF. The base sequence is TGTGCCAGCAGAGGACGGGGGAATGAAAAACTGTTTTTT.